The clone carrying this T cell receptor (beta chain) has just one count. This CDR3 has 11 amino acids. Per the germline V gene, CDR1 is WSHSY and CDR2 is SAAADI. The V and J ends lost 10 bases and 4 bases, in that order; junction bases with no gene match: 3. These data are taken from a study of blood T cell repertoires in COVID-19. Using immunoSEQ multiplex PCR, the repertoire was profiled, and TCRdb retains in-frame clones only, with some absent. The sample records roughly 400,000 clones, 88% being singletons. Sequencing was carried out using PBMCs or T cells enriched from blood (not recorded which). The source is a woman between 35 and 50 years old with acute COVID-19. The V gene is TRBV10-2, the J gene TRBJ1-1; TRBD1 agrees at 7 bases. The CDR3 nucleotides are TGCGCCACACAGGGGCGCACTGAAGCTTTCTTT. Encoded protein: CATQGRTEAFF.